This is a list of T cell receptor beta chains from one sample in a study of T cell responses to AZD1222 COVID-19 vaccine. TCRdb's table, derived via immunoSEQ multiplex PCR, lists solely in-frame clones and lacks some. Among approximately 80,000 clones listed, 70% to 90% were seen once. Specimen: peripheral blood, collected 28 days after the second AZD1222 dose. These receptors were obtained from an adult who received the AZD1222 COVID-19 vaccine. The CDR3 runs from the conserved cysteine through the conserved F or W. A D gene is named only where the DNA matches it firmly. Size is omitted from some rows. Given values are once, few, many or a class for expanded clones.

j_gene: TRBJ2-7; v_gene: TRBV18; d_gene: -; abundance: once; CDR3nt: TGTGCCAGCTCACCTGTTGGGCTAGCCTCTCGAGAGCAGTACTTC; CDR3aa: CASSPVGLASREQYF
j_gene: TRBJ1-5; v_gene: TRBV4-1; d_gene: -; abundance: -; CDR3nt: TGCGCCAGCAGCCACGACCAAGGGCAGGCCCAGCCCCAGCATTTT; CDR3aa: CASSHDQGQAQPQHF
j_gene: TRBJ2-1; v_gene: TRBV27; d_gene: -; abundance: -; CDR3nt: TGTGCCAGCAGTTTATACGGGGGATCCTACAATGAGCAGTTCTTC; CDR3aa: CASSLYGGSYNEQFF
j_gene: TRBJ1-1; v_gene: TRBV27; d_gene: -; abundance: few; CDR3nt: TGTGCCAGCAGCCTCACCGTGAACACTGAAGCTTTCTTT; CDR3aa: CASSLTVNTEAFF
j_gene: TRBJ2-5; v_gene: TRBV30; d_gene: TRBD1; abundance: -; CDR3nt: TGTGCCTGGAGAACAGGGACAGACCCGTTTCAAGAGACCCAGTACTTC; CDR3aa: CAWRTGTDPFQETQYF
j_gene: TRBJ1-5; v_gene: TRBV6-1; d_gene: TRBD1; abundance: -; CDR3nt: TGTGCCAGCAGTGAAGCGCCAGGGGGATCGCCCCAGCATTTT; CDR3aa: CASSEAPGGSPQHF
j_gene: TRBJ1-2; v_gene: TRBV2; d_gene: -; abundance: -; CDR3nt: TGTGCCAGCAAAAACGGGCCCAACTATGGCTACACCTTC; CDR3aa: CASKNGPNYGYTF
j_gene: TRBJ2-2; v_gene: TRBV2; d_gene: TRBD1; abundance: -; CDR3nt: TGTGCCTCTAAACCGGGACAGGGCAACACCGGGGAGCTGTTTTTT; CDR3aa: CASKPGQGNTGELFF
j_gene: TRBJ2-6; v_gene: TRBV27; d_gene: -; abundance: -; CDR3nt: TGTGCCAGCAGTTCCCTCAGCCCCTCTGGGGCCAACGTCCTGACTTTC; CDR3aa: CASSSLSPSGANVLTF
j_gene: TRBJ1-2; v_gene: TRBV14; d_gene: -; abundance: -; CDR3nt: TGTGCCAGCAGCCCCCAGGGACTCCTGAACTATGGCTACACCTTC; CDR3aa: CASSPQGLLNYGYTF
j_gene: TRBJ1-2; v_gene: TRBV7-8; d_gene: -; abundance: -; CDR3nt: TGTGCCAGCAGCCCAGGACAGCCCCCTGGCTACACCTTC; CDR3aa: CASSPGQPPGYTF
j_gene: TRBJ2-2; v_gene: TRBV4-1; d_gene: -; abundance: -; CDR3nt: TGCGCCAGCAGCCATCTGAGGGGAACCGGGGAGCTGTTTTTT; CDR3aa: CASSHLRGTGELFF
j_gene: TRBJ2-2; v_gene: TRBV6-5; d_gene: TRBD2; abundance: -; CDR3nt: TGTGCCAGCGGGACTAGCGGATACACCGGGGAGCTGTTTTTT; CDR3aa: CASGTSGYTGELFF
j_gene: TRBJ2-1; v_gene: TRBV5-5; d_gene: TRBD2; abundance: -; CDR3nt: TGTGCCAGCAGCCCCCTTTCGGCGGGGGGGCCTAATGAGCAGTTCTTC; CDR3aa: CASSPLSAGGPNEQFF
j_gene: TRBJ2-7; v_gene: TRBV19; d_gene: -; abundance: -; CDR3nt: TGTGCCAGTAGTAGCCCGGGAAATACGGGTCGAGTTCTTTCCTACGAGCAGTACTTC; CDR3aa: CASSSPGNTGRVLSYEQYF
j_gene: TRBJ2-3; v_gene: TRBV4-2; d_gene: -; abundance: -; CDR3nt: TGTGCCAGCAGCGCCCAGGGAAAGATCACAGATACGCAGTATTTT; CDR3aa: CASSAQGKITDTQYF
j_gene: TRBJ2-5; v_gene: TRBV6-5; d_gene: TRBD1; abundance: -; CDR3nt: TGTGCCAGCAGTCTACAGGGGAGAGAGACCCAGTACTTC; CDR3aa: CASSLQGRETQYF
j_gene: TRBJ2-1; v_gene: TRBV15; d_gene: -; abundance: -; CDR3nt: TGTGCCACCAGCAGAGATATGGGGACATCTGCCTACAATGAGCAGTTCTTC; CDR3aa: CATSRDMGTSAYNEQFF
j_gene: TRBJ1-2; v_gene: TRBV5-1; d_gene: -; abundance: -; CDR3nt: TGCGCCAGCAGCCCGGGGATTTATGGCTACACCTTC; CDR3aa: CASSPGIYGYTF
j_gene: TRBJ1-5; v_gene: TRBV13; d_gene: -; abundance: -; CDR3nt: TGTGCCAGCAGCTTAAGCAATCAGCCCCAGCATTTT; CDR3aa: CASSLSNQPQHF
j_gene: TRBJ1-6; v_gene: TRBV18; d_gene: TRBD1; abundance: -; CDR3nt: TGTGCCAGCTCGCCCGGGACAGCCTTAAACTCACCCCTCCACTTT; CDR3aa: CASSPGTALNSPLHF
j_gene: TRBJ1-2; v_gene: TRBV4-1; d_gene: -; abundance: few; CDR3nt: TGCGCCAGCAGCCCCGCCGGGGCAGGAGTACCTTACTATGGCTACACCTTC; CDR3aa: CASSPAGAGVPYYGYTF
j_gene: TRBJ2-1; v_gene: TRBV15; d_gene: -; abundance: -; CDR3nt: TGTGCCACCAGTTCAGGGTATTATGCCGACTACAATGAGCAGTTCTTC; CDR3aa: CATSSGYYADYNEQFF
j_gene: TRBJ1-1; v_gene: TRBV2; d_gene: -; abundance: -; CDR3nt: TGTGCCAGCAGTGATCGGGATTTGAACACTGAAGCTTTCTTT; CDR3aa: CASSDRDLNTEAFF
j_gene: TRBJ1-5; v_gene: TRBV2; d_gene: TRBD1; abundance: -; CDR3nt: TGTGCCAGCAGTGACGGGACAGGGCTTAATCAGCCCCAGCATTTT; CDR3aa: CASSDGTGLNQPQHF
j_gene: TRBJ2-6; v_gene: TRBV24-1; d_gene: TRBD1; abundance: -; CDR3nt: TGTGCCACCAGTCCCTCCAGGGGGCGAAGTGCTGGGGCCAACGTCCTGACTTTC; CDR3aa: CATSPSRGRSAGANVLTF
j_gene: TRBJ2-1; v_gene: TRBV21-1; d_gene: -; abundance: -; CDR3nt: TGTGCCAGCAGCAACATGACTAGCGGGGCCTACAATGAGCAGTTCTTC; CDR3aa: CASSNMTSGAYNEQFF
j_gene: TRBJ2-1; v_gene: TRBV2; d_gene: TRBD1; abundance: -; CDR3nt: TGTGCCAGCGGGACAGGGGGGAATGAGCAGTTCTTC; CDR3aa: CASGTGGNEQFF
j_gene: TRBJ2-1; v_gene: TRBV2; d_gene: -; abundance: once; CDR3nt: TGTGCCAGCAGTATAACTAGCTCTGAGCAGTTCTTC; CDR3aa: CASSITSSEQFF
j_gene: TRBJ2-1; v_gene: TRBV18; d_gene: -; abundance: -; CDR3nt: TGTGCCAGCTCACCGGACGATGAGCAGTTCTTC; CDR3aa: CASSPDDEQFF
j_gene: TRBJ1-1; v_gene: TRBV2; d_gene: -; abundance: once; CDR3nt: TGTGCCAGCAGTGACAGGGGTCAGAACACTGAAGCTTTCTTT; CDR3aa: CASSDRGQNTEAFF
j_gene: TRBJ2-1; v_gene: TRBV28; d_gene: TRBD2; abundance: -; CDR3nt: TGTGCCAGCAGTCCACGGACTAGCGGCTTATACAATGAGCAGTTCTTC; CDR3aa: CASSPRTSGLYNEQFF
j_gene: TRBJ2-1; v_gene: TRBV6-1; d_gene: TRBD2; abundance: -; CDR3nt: TGTGCCAGCAGTGAGGGACTAGCGTTAATCTACAATGAGCAGTTCTTC; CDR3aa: CASSEGLALIYNEQFF
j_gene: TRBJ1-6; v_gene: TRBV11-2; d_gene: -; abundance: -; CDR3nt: TGTGCCAGCAGCCCTAGACGGGATAATTCACCCCTCCACTTT; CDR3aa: CASSPRRDNSPLHF
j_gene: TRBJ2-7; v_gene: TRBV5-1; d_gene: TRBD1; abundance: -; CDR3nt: TGCGCCAGCAGCTTGAAATACGACAGGGGGATCCTCGAGCAGTACTTC; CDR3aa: CASSLKYDRGILEQYF
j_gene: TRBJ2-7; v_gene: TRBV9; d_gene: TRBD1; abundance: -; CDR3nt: TGTGCCAGCAGCGCTGGGGTGGGACAGCCCTACTACGAGCAGTACTTC; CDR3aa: CASSAGVGQPYYEQYF
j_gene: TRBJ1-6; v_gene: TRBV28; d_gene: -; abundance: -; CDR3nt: TGTGCCAGCAGTTCTTCCACCCGCAGCCAAAGGTCACCCCTCCACTTT; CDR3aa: CASSSSTRSQRSPLHF
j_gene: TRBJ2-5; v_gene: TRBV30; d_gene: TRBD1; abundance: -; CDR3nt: TGTGCCTGGAGTGTCAACAGGGGGCCTCAAGAGACCCAGTACTTC; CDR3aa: CAWSVNRGPQETQYF
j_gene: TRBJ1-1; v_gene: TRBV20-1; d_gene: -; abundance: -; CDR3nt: TGCAGTGCTAGTCGGTGGGGCACTGAAGCTTTCTTT; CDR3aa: CSASRWGTEAFF
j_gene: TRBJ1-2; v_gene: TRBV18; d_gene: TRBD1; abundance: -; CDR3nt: TGTGCCAGCTCCTCGGATGGACAGGGCACCTCCTTTGGCTACACCTTC; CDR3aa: CASSSDGQGTSFGYTF
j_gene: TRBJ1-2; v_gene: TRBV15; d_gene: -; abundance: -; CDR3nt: TGTGCCACCAGCAGAGATAGGGATTTTAGAGGGGGGTATGGCTACACCTTC; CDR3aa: CATSRDRDFRGGYGYTF
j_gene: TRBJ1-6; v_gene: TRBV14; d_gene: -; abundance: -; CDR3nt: TGTGCCAGCAGCGTGGGGGACGGAGGTAATTCACCCCTCCACTTT; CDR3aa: CASSVGDGGNSPLHF
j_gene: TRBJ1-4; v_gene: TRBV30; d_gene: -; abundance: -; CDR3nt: TGTGCCTGGAGTGTACGAAGGGATCAGATCTTT; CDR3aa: CAWSVRRDQIF
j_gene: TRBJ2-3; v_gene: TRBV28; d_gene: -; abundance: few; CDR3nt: TGTGCCAGCAGTTTAGCAAGGGCCACAGATACGCAGTATTTT; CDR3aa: CASSLARATDTQYF
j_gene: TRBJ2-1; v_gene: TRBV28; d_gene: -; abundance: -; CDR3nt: TGTGCCAGCAGTTTAGATAAGACAGCAAACAATGAGCAGTTCTTC; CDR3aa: CASSLDKTANNEQFF